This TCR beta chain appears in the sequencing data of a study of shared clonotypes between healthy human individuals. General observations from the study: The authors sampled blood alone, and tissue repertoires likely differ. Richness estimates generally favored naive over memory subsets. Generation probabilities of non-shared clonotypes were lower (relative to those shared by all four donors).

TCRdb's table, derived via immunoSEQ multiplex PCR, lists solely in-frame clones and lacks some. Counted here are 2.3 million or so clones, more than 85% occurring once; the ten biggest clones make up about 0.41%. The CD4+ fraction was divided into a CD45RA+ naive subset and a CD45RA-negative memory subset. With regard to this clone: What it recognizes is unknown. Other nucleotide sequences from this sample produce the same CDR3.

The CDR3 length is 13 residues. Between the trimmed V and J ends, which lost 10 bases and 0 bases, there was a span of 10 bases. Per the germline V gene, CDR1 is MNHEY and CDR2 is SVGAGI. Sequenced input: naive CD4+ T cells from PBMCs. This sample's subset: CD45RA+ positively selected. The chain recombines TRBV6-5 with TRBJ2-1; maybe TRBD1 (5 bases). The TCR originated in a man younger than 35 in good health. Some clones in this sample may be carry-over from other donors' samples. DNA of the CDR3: TGTGCCATCAGACAGAGCTCCTACAATGAGCAGTTCTTC. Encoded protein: CAIRQSSYNEQFF.